This T cell receptor beta chain was identified during a study of control samples from healthy donors and cancer patients. In germline, CDR1 is SGDLS, CDR2 YYNGEE. Trimming removed 3 bases at V and 5 bases at J, with 8 bases between. This CDR3 spans 12 amino acids. The protocol was immunoSEQ multiplex PCR, while the TCRdb copy is restricted to in-frame clones and leaves out a portion. The sample lists under 70,000 clones, about 96% seen once, with roughly 1.1% in the top ten. The TCR comes from a woman aged 18 to 35 in good health. The V gene is TRBV9, the J gene TRBJ1-2, with no clear D. Sequences were obtained from blood. CDR3 sequence (DNA): TGTGCCAGCAGCGAGGGCGAGTATGGCTACACCTTC. Translating it yields CASSEGEYGYTF.